The source of this TCR beta chain is a study of beta chain features in type 1 diabetes. Study-level points and caveats: Type 1 diabetes patients had moderately but significantly shorter TCRB CDR3s in all four CD4+ subsets.

Sampling consisted of one heparinised blood draw per donor, averaging around 120 mL. By way of CD45RO/CCR7/CD25/CD127/CD95/CD27, the CD4+ regulatory, stem cell-like memory, central memory and naive cells were sorted. Isolated RNA was reverse transcribed in full, so expressed TCRB transcripts were sequenced. The read count averaged about 3.6 million across naive, central memory and regulatory T cell samples. TCRdb keeps only in-frame clones here, not all; method: immunoSEQ multiplex PCR. The table lists about 160,000 clones, 10% of them singletons, with less than 0.5% in the top ten. This clone was seen a few times. What it binds is not known. This receptor was identified in a man aged 30 to 45 with type 1 diabetes. Source material: central memory CD4+ T cells from blood.

For the CDR3, the DNA is TGCGCCAGCAGTCCCGGGACAGGGGCTGTAACTGAAGCTTTCTTT. The encoded protein is CASSPGTGAVTEAFF. The V call is TRBV5-1, the J call TRBJ1-1; 10 nucleotides line up with TRBD1. CDR1 SGHRS and CDR2 YFSETQ come from the germline V gene. The CDR3 spans 15 residues. V was pared by 5 bases and J by 5 bases, with 9 bases of the junction left unmatched.